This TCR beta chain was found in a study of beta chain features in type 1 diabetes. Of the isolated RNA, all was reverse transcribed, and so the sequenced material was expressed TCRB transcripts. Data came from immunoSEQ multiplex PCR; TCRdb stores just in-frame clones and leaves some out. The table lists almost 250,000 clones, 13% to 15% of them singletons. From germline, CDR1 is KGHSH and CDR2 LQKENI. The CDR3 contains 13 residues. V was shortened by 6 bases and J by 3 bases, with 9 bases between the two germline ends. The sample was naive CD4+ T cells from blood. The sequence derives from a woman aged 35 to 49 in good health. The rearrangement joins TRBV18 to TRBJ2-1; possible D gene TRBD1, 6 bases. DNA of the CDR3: TGTGCCAGCTCGCTGGACAGCTACAATGAGCAGTTCTTC. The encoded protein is CASSLDSYNEQFF.